The sequence of this T cell receptor beta chain was determined in a study of CD8 T cells in ankylosing spondylitis. This clonotype was observed a handful of times. TCRdb analysed the 5' RACE reads with MiXCR anew, one entry per CDR3 protein. The data show tens of thousands of distinct CDR3 sequences, around 30% seen once. The origin of this receptor is a male donor with ankylosing spondylitis or in good health (not recorded which). The sequencing sample was made of blood, either unsorted or a sorted T cell fraction (not recorded which).

The CDR3, as DNA: TGTGCCAGCAGCTCCGGGACAGCAGCAACTAATGAAAAACTGTTTTTT. This codes for CASSSGTAATNEKLFF. This chain connects TRBV7-8 to TRBJ1-4; 7 bases are a match to TRBD1. V shed 4 bases, J shed 0 bases, and the junction held 5 bases outside the gene matches. The CDR3 contains 16 residues. CDR1 is SGHVS and CDR2 is FQNEAQ in the germline V gene.